The rows below give T cell receptor beta chains drawn from one sample of a study of CXCR3-negative and CXCR3-positive naive CD8 T cells. TCRdb reprocessed the 5' RACE reads, keeping one entry per CDR3 protein, no DNA. In all, the sample yields about 150,000 distinct CDR3 sequences. Specimen: naive CXCR3+ CD8+ T cells from blood. The receptors come from a human donor in good health. Some clones in this sample may be carry-over from other donors' samples. CDR3s include the opening cysteine and the closing phenylalanine or tryptophan.

J: TRBJ2-5
V: TRBV12-2
CDR3: CASRLAYRPGEETQYF

J: TRBJ1-5
V: TRBV7-9
CDR3: CASSSGVQPQHF

J: TRBJ2-1
V: TRBV6-6
CDR3: CASRLYGTNNEQFF

J: TRBJ2-1
V: TRBV7-3
CDR3: CASSGLAGGLNEQFF

J: TRBJ2-7
V: TRBV20-1
CDR3: CSARVHERGDWYEQYF

J: TRBJ2-2
V: TRBV5-5
CDR3: CASSLIGAGELFF

J: TRBJ2-3
V: TRBV15
CDR3: CATSRDTTDTQYF

J: TRBJ2-2
V: TRBV3-1
CDR3: CASSQALGGINANTGELFF

J: TRBJ2-7
V: TRBV5-5
CDR3: CASSLGQAQSEQYF

J: TRBJ1-1
V: TRBV7-9
CDR3: CASSLVGQGRYTEAFF

J: TRBJ1-1
V: TRBV29-1
CDR3: CSVGQGGDTEAFF

J: TRBJ2-1
V: TRBV12-3/TRBV12-4
CDR3: CASRTSVAYNEQFF

J: TRBJ2-3
V: TRBV6-2/TRBV6-3
CDR3: CASSYGTTDTQYF

J: TRBJ2-1
V: TRBV27
CDR3: CASSKLAGRGHEQFF

J: TRBJ2-2
V: TRBV9
CDR3: CASSLTSGPNTGELFF

J: TRBJ2-3
V: TRBV29-1
CDR3: CSVRRPDTQYF

J: TRBJ2-5
V: TRBV7-6
CDR3: CASSFLPEEAQYF